This TCR beta chain was captured by sequencing in a study of pediatric ulcerative colitis. The CDR3 runs 13 residues. CDR1 and CDR2 from the germline V gene are LNHDA and SQIVND (reference sequence). V lost 4 bases and J 3 bases, leaving 10 bases between the germline ends. Produced via immunoSEQ multiplex PCR; TCRdb's table is partial and in-frame only. Counted here are 50,000 to 65,000 clones, 70% to 90% occurring once; the ten biggest clones make up under 3.5%. The TCR was taken from a boy aged 5 to 17 with severe ulcerative colitis. What was sequenced was blood. This chain connects TRBV19 to TRBJ2-7, with TRBD1 as a possible D gene (5 bases). CDR3 in amino acids: CASSTPDSYEQYF. In nucleotides, the CDR3 is TGTGCCAGTAGTACCCCCGACAGCTACGAGCAGTACTTC. The variable domain in full, completed from reference TRBV19 and TRBJ2-7, reads DGGITQSPKYLFRKEGQNVTLSCEQNLNHDAMYWYRQDPGQGLRLIYYSQIVNDFQKGDIAEGYSVSREKKESFPLTVTSAQKNPTAFYLCASSTPDSYEQYFGPGTRLTVT.